This TCR beta chain stems from a study of shared T cell receptors in the human thymus. The protocol was immunoSEQ multiplex PCR, while the TCRdb copy is restricted to in-frame clones and leaves out a portion. Seen here are hundreds of thousands of clones, around 78% observed once, and the top ten hold 0.013%. V lost 4 bases and J lost 2; bases outside the gene matches: 16. Per germline, CDR1 MGHDK and CDR2 SYGVNS. The CDR3 has 18 residues. The same data also contributed to another study, on human thymus T cells.

The receptor's source is a boy under three years old with a congenital heart defect. The sequenced sample consisted of thymocytes. V is TRBV25-1 and J is TRBJ2-7, with TRBD2 matching over 8 bases. This CDR3 is CASSGGRGSGRFAYEQYF. CDR3 sequence (DNA): TGTGCCAGCAGTGGCGGACGCGGGAGCGGGAGATTTGCCTACGAGCAGTACTTC.